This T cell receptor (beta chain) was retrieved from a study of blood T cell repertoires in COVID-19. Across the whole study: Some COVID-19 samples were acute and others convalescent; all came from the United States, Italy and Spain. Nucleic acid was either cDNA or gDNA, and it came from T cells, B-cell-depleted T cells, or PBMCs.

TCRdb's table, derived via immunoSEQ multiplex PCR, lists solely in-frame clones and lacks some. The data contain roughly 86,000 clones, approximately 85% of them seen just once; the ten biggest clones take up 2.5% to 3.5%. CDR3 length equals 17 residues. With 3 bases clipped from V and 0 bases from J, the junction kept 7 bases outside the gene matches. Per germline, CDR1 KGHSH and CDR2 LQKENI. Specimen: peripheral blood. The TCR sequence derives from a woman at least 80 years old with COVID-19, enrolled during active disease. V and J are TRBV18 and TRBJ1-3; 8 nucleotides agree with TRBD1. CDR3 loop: CASSPTGTGPSGNTIYF. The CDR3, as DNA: TGTGCCAGCTCACCTACCGGGACAGGTCCCTCTGGAAACACCATATATTTT.